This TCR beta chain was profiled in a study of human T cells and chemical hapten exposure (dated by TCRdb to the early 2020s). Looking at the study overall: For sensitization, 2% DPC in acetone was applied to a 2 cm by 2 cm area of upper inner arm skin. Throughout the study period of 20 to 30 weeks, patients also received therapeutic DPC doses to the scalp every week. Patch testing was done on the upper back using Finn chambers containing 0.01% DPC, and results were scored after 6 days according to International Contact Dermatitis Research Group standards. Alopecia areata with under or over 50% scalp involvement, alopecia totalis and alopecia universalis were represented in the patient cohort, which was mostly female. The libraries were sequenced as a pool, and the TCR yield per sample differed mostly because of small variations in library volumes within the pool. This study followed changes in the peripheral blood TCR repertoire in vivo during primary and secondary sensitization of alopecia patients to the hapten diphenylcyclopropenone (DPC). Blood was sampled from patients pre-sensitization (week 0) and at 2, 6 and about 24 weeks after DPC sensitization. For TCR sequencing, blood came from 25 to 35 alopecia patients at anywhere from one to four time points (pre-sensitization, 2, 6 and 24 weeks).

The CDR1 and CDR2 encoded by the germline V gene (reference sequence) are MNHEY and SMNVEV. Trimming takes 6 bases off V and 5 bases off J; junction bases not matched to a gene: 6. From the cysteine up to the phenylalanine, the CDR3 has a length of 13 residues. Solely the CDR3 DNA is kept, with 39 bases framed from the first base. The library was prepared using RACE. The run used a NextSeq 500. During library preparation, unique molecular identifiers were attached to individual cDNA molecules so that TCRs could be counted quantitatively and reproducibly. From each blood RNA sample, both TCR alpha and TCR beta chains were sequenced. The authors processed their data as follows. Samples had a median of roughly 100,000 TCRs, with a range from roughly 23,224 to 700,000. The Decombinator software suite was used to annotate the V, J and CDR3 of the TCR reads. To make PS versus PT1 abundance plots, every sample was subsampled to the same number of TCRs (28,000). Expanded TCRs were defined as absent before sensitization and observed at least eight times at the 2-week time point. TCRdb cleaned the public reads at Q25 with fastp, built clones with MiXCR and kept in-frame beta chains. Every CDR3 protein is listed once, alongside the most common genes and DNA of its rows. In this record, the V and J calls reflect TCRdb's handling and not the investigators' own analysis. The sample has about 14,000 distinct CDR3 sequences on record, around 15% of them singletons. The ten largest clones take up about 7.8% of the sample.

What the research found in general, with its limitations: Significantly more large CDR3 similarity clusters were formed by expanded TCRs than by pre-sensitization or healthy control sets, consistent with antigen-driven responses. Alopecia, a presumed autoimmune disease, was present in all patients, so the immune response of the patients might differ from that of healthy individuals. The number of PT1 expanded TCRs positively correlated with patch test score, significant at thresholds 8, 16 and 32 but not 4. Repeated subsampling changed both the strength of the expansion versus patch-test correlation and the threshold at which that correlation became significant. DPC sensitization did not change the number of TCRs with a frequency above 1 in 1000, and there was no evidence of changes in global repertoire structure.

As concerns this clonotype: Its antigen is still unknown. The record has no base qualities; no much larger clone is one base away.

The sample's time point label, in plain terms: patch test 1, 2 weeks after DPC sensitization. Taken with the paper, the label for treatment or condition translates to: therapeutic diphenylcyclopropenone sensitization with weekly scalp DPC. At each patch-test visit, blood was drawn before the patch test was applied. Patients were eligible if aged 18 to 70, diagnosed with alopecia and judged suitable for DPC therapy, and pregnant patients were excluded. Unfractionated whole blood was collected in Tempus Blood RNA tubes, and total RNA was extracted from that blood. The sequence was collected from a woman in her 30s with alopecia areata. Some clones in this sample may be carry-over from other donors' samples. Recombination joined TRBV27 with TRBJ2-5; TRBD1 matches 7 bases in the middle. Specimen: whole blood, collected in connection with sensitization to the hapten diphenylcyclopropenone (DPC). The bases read TGTGCCAGCAGACTACAGGGGTCTGAGACCCAGTACTTC. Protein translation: CASRLQGSETQYF.